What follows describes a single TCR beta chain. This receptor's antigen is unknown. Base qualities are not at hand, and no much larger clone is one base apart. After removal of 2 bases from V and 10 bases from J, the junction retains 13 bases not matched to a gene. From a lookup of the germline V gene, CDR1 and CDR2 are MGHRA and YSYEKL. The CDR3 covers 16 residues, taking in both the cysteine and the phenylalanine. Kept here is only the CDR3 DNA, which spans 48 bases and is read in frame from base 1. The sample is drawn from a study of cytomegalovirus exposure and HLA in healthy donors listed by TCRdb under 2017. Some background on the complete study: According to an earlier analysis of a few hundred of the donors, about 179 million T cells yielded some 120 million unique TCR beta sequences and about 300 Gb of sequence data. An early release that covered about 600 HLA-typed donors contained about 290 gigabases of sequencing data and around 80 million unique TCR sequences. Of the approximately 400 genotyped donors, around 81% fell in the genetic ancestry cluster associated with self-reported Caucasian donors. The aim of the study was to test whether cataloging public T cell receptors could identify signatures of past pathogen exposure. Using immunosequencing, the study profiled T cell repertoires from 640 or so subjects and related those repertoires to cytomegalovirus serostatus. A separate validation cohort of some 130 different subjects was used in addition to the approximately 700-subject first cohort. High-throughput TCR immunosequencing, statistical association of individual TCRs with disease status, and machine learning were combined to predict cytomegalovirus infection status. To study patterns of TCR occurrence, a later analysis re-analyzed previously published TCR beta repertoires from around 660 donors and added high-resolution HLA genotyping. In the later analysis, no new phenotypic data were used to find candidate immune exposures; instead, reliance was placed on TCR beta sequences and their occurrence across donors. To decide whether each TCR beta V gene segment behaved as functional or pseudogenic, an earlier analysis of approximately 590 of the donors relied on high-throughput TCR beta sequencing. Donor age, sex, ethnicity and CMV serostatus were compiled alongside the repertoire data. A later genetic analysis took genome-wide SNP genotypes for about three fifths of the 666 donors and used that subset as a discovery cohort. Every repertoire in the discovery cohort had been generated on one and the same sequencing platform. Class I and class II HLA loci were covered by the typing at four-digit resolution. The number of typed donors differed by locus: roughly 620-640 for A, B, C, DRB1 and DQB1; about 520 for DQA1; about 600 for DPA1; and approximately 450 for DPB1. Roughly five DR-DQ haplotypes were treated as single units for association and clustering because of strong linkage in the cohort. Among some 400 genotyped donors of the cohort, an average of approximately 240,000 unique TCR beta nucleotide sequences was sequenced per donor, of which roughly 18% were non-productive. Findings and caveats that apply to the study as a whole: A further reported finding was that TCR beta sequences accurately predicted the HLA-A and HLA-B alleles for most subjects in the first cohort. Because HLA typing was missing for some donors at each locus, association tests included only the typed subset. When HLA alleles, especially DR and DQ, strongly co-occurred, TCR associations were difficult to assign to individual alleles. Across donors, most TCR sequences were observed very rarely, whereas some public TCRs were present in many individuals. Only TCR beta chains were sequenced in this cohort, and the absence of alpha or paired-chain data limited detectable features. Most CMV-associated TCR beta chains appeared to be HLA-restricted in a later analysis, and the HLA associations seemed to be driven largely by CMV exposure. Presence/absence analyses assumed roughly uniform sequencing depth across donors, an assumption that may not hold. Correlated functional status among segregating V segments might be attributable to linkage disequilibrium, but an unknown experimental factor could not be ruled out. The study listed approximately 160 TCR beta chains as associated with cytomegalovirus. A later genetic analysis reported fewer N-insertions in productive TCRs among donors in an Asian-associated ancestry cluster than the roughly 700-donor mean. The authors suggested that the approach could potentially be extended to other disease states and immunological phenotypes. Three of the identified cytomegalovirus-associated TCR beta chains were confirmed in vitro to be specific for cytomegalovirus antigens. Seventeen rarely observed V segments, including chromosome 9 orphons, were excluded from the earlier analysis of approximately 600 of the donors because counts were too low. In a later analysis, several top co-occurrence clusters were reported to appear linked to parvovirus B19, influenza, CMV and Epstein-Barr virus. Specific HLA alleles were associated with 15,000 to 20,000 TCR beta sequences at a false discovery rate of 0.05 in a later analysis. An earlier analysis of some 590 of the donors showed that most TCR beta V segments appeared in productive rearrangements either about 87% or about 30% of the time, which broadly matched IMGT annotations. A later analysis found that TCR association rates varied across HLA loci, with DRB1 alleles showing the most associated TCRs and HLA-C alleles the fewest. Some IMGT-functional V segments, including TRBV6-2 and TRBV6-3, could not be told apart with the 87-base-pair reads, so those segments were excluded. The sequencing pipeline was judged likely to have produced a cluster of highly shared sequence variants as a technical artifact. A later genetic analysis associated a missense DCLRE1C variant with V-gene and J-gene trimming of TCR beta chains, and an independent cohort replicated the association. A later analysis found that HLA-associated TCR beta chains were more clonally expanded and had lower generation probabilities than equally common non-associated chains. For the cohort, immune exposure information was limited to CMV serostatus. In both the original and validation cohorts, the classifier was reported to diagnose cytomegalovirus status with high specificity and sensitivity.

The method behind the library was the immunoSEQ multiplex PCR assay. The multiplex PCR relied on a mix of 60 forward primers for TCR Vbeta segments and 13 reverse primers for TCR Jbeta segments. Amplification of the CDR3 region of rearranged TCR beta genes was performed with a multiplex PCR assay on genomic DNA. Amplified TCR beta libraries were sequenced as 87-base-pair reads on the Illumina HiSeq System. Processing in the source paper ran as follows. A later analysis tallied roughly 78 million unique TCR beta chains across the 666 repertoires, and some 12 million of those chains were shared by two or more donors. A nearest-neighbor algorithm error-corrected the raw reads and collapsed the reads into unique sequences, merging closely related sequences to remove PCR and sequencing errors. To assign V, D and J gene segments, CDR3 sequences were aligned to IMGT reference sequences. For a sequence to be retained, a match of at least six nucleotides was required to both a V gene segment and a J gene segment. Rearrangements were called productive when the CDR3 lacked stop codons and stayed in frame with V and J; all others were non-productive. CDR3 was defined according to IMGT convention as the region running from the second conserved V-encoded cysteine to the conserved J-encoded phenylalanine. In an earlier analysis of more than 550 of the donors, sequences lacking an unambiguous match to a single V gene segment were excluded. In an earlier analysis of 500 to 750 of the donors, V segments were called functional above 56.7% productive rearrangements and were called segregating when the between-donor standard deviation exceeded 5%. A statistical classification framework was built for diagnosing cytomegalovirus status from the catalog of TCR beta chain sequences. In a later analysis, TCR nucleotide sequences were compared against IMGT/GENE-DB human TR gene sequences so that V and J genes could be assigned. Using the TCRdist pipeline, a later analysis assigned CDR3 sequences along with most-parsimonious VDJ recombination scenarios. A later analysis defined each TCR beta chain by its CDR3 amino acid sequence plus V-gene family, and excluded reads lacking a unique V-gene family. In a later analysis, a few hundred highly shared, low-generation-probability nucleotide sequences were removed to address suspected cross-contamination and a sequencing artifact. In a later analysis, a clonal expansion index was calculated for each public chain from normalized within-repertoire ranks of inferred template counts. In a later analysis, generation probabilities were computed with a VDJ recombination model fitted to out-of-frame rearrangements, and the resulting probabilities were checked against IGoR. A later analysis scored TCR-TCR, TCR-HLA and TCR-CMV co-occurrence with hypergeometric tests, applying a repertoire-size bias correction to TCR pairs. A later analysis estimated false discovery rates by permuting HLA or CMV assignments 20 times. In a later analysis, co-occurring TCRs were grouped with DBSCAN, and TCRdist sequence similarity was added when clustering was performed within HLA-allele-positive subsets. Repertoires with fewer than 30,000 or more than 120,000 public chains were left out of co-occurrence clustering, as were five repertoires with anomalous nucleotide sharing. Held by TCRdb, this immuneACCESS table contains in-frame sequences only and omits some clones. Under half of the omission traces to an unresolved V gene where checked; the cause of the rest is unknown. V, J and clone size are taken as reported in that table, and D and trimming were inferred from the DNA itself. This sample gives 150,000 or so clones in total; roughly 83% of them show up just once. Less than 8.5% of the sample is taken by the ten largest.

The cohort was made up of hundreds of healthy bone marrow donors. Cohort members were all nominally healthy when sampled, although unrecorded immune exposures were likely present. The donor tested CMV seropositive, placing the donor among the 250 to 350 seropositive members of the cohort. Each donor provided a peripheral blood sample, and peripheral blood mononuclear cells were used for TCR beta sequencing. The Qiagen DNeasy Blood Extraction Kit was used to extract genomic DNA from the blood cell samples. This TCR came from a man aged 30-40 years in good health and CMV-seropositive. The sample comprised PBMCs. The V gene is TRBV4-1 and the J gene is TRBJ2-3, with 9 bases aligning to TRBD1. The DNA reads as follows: TGCGCCAGCAGCCAAACAGGGACAGGGTGGGTGAGTGCGCAGTATTTT. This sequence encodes CASSQTGTGWVSAQYF.